This TCR beta chain was sequenced during a study of blood T cell repertoires in COVID-19. About the study: The samples span acute and convalescent COVID-19 from the United States, Italy and Spain. In each case, the material was cDNA or gDNA derived from T cells, B-cell-depleted T cells, or PBMCs.

The CDR3 loop spans 16 amino acids. V was trimmed by 6 bases and J by 0 bases, leaving 17 bases between them. Germline CDR1 reads MNHNY; CDR2 reads SVGAGI (reference sequence). The authors' processing: Reference gene primer amplification gave estimated nucleated cell counts. Profiling relied on immunoSEQ multiplex PCR, and the TCRdb table lists in-frame clones only, not all of them. The V and J calls and clone size were taken over from that table, and D and trimming were inferred from the DNA. The top ten clones hold roughly 15% of a sample with about 93,000 clones, roughly 79% of them seen once. This sequence was found in a human donor in a cohort sampled during active COVID-19. The rearrangement joins TRBV6-6 to TRBJ1-1, with D perhaps TRBD1 (5 bases). The sample consisted of peripheral blood. The CDR3 sequence is CASRPGTGVLNTEAFF. DNA of the CDR3: TGTGCCAGCAGACCAGGGACGGGGGTGCTGAACACTGAAGCTTTCTTT.